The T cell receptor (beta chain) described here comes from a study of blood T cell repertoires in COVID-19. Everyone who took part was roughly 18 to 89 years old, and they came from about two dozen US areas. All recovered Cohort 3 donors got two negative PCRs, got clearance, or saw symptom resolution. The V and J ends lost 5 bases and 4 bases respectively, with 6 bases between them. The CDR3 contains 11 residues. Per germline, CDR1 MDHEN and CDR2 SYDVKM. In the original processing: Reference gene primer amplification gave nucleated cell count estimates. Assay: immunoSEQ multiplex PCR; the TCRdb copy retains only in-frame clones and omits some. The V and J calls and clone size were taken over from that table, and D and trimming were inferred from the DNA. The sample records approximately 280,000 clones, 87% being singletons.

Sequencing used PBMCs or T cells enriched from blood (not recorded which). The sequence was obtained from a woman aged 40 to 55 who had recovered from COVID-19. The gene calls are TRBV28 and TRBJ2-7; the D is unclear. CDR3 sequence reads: CASSQMYEQYF. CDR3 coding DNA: TGTGCCAGCAGTCAAATGTACGAGCAGTACTTC.